This paragraph covers one T cell receptor (beta chain) sequence. The sample's time point: persistent/refractory GD, antithyroid drugs over 5 years with positive TRAb. PBMCs were the source of the RNA used for TCR sequencing. Graves' disease was diagnosed by American Thyroid Association guidelines. The authors drew patients from an endocrinology department in Xi'an, China. HTBI primers from iRepertoire and Arm-PCR of CDR3 regions yielded the TCR beta libraries. Under the authors' procedure: Taken together, the samples had 55 to 70 TRBV and 13 to 15 TRBJ segments identified. Using its own MiXCR run on the multiplex PCR reads, TCRdb lists one record per CDR3 protein. None of the V and J calls come from the authors' own analysis; TCRdb made them. This repertoire shows almost 350,000 distinct CDR3 sequences, less than 20% found once; its top ten account for just under 30%. The germline CDR1 and CDR2 sequences are MNHNS and SASEGT. The CDR3 has 14 residues. The V segment lost 6 bases and the J segment 4 bases; nucleotides outside the gene matches: 7.

This sample is part of a study of regulatory T cells in long-lasting Graves disease. This chain joins TRBV6-1 and TRBJ1-2; TRBD1 aligns across 8 bases. The specimen was peripheral blood mononuclear cells (PBMCs), collected when the disease was refractory, from a patient treated with antithyroid drugs. The source is a female donor with Graves disease. As DNA, the CDR3 is TGTGCCAGCAGCAAAGCCGGGACAGGCTATGGCTACACCTTC. Its protein is CASSKAGTGYGYTF.